One sample yielded the 23 T cell receptor beta chains listed below, sequenced in a study of T cells in Graves' hyperthyroidism and ophthalmopathy. Amplification yielded TCR beta CDR3 regions, with RNA transcripts as the source. The HTBI primer set was used in a first-round RT-PCR of the TCR CDR3. TCRdb reprocessed the multiplex PCR reads with MiXCR, giving one entry per CDR3 protein. The table has roughly 840,000 distinct CDR3 sequences, roughly 37% seen once. Sequencing used blood. The receptors here all came from a man aged 18 to 29 with Graves' hyperthyroidism.

The chain combines TRBV5-1 with TRBJ1-1; 9 positions agree with TRBD1. V shed 6 bases, J shed 1 base, and the junction held 10 bases outside the gene matches. There are 16 residues in the CDR3. CDR1 is SGHRS, CDR2 YFSETQ, per germline. CDR3 residues: CASTEELQGANTEAFF. The DNA for the CDR3 is TGCGCCAGCACTGAGGAACTACAGGGGGCGAACACTGAAGCTTTCTTT.

This clonotype occurred a few times. This chain connects TRBV10-3 to TRBJ2-7, with 9 nucleotides matching TRBD1. The CDR3 is 17 residues long. The V and J ends lost 0 bases and 6 bases, in that order; junction bases with no gene match: 12. Germline loops: CDR1 ENHRY, CDR2 SYGVKD. CDR3 sequence reads: CAISESTPGQGWSEQYF. For the CDR3, the DNA is TGTGCCATCAGTGAGTCTACTCCGGGACAGGGTTGGAGCGAGCAGTACTTC.

As concerns this clonotype: A single base separates this from a much larger clone, so it may be a read error. The rearrangement links TRBV7-9 to TRBJ1-3; no firm D call. The CDR3 sequence is 13 residues long. Germline assignment: CDR1 SEHNR and CDR2 FQNEAQ (reference sequence). V lost 10 bases and J lost 7, with 17 bases in between. The CDR3 is CATAYGVGNTIYF. The CDR3, as DNA: TGTGCCACCGCGTATGGGGTCGGGAACACCATATATTTT.

About this clonotype itself: Lacking the conserved final phenylalanine or tryptophan, this CDR3 likely reflects a read error. Because the CDR3's place on the DNA is in doubt, the DNA is left out and the CDR3 is given as listed by TCRdb. The gene calls are TRBV7-2 and TRBJ1-1; the table calls TRBD1, which could not be checked here. The germline V gene encodes CDR1 SGHTA and CDR2 FQGNSA. The CDR3 has 9 residues if both end residues are counted. Here the CDR3 reads CASSPGASS.

The chain combines TRBV9 with TRBJ2-7, with 12 positions matching TRBD1. CDR3 length equals 15 residues. Trimming removed 3 bases from V and 3 bases from J; junction bases left unmatched: 4. Germline CDR1 and CDR2: SGDLS and YYNGEE. CDR3 amino acids: CASSAGTGGFYEQYF. For the CDR3, the DNA is TGTGCCAGCAGCGCCGGGACAGGGGGCTTCTACGAGCAGTACTTC.

This clonotype was observed at least ten times. This chain joins TRBV7-9 and TRBJ2-5, with D maybe TRBD1 (5 bases). Trimming took off 4 bases at V and 2 bases at J, with 11 bases between the two ends. Per the germline V gene, CDR1 is SEHNR and CDR2 is FQNEAQ (reference sequence). The CDR3 has 14 amino acids. The CDR3 coding sequence is TGTGCCAGCAGCTCGACGGCAGGGCAAGAGACCCAGTACTTC. Its protein product is CASSSTAGQETQYF. The variable domain in full, with the rest retrieved from reference TRBV7-9 and TRBJ2-5, is DTGVSQNPRHKITKRGQNVTFRCDPISEHNRLYWYRQTLGQGPEFLTYFQNEAQLEKSRLLSDRFSAERPKGSFSTLEIQRTEQGDSAMYLCASSSTAGQETQYFGPGTRLLVL.

With regard to this clonotype: A read error is possible here, since a much larger clone lies one base away. The chain joins TRBV13 to TRBJ1-1; no clear D gene. Germline CDR1 PRHDT, CDR2 FYEKMQ (reference sequence). This CDR3 is 15 amino acids long. CDR3: CAISGYGVGNTEAFF. Written as DNA, the CDR3 is TGTGCCATCAGCGGCTATGGGGTGGGCAACACTGAAGCTTTCTTT.

A remark on this clonotype: At one of its ends the junction is not consistent with the germline gene, which may arise from a read error. The chain has TRBV10-1 and TRBJ1-4; TRBD1 agrees at 9 bases. This CDR3 has 15 amino acids. Germline V gene sequence: CDR1 WNHNN, CDR2 SYGVQD (reference sequence). CDR3 nucleotides: TGTGCCAGCAGTTTTATCGGACAGGGGAACGAAAAACTGTTTTTT. It is translated as CASSFIGQGNEKLFF.

The chain is built from TRBV4-1 and TRBJ2-7; the match to TRBD1 covers 9 bases. CDR3 size: 15 residues. V lost 3 bases, J lost 4 bases, and 7 bases stayed unmatched. Germline V CDR1 and CDR2: MGHRA, YSYEKL. CDR3 coding DNA: TGCGCCAGCAGCCAGGCCCCGGGACAGGGATACGAGCAGTACTTC. Amino acid sequence: CASSQAPGQGYEQYF.

This clonotype was observed a handful of times. The chain employs TRBV16 and TRBJ1-6; D unclear. V was trimmed by 1 base and J by 6 bases, leaving 13 bases between them. The germline V gene has CDR1 KGHSY and CDR2 FQNENV. The CDR3 sequence is 16 residues long. In DNA form, the CDR3 reads TGTGCCAGCAGCCAATTGGGGATTGTCGTTAATTCACCCCTCCACTTT. Amino acids: CASSQLGIVVNSPLHF.

DNA of the CDR3: TGTGCCAGCAGCTCCAGTCGGGCCCGAACCGGGGAGCTGTTTTTT. Residues: CASSSSRARTGELFF. The chain employs TRBV7-3 and TRBJ2-2; no firm D call. Germline CDR1 and CDR2: SGHTA and FQGTGA. V was shortened by 4 bases and J by 5 bases, with 14 bases between the two germline ends. The CDR3 has 15 amino acids.

This clonotype was observed at least ten times. The J gene is TRBJ1-5, the V gene TRBV19; D remains ambiguous. Germline values: CDR1 LNHDA, CDR2 SQIVND (reference sequence). This CDR3 has 16 residues. V lost 8 bases and J lost 4, with 21 bases in between. The CDR3 sequence: CASQDATVAGNQPQHF. The CDR3, as DNA: TGTGCCAGTCAGGACGCCACGGTAGCCGGTAATCAGCCCCAGCATTTT. Full variable domain (missing parts from reference TRBV19 and TRBJ1-5): DGGITQSPKYLFRKEGQNVTLSCEQNLNHDAMYWYRQDPGQGLRLIYYSQIVNDFQKGDIAEGYSVSREKKESFPLTVTSAQKNPTAFYLCASQDATVAGNQPQHFGDGTRLSIL.

The chain has TRBV20-1 and TRBJ1-5; D is unresolved. Trimming took 0 bases from V and 3 from J, leaving 12 bases between them. CDR3 length: 15 amino acids. Germline-derived CDR1 and CDR2 are DFQATT and SNEGSKA (reference sequence). The CDR3 sequence is CSARDGEWNNQPQHF. The CDR3 DNA is TGCAGTGCTAGAGACGGAGAGTGGAACAATCAGCCCCAGCATTTT.

The chain carries TRBV7-2 and TRBJ2-7; 10 bases line up with TRBD2. This CDR3 comprises 17 residues. V gave up 4 bases and J gave up 2 bases; unmatched junction bases: 11. Germline CDR1 and CDR2: SGHTA and FQGNSA. The CDR3 region is CASSSPLPSGGPYEQYF. CDR3 DNA sequence: TGTGCCAGCAGCTCCCCCCTACCTAGCGGGGGACCCTACGAGCAGTACTTC.

CDR3 sequence: CASSASPNSVYEQYF. In DNA form, the CDR3 reads TGTGCCAGCAGCGCCTCACCTAATAGCGTCTACGAGCAGTACTTC. V usage is TRBV9 and J usage is TRBJ2-5; a weak D match, TRBD2 (5 bases). TRBJ2-7 explains the end of the DNA better; the J call may be wrong. The CDR3 is 15 residues long. Germline lookup yields CDR1 SGDLS and CDR2 YYNGEE.

J is TRBJ2-7 and V is TRBV12-3 or TRBV12-4, with D unclear. The CDR3 is 11 residues long. The V and J ends lost 7 bases and 5 bases respectively, with 9 bases between them. The CDR3 protein is CASTDEHEQYF. The CDR3 DNA reads as TGTGCCAGCACCGACGAGCACGAGCAGTACTTC.

With regard to this clonotype: A much larger clone sits a single nucleotide away, making a read error possible. The chain employs TRBV11-2 and TRBJ2-5; 7 bases match TRBD2. Germline V gene lookup returns CDR1 SGHAT and CDR2 FQNNGV. The J segment lost 1 base and the V segment lost 1 base, leaving 6 bases of the junction unmatched. The CDR3 consists of 16 residues. The CDR3 DNA is TGTGCCAGCAGCTTAGGGACTGGCGGGGGCCAAGAGACCCAGTACTTC. Translated: CASSLGTGGGQETQYF.

Of note for this clonotype: A read error may explain this, as a much larger clone is one base away. The rearrangement joins TRBV25-1 to TRBJ2-7; D is undetermined. This CDR3 comprises 15 residues. The germline V gene encodes CDR1 MGHDK and CDR2 SYGVNS. Trimming left V 0 bases short and J 2 bases short, with 11 bases between. The CDR3 coding sequence is TGTGCCAGCAGTGAATATATTGGCGACGCCTACGAGCAGTACTTC. It specifies CASSEYIGDAYEQYF.

This clonotype was observed at least ten times. V usage is TRBV19 and J usage is TRBJ2-6; D not resolved. CDR3 length: 15 residues. The V and J ends lost 5 bases and 3 bases respectively, with 11 bases between them. Germline V gives CDR1 LNHDA, CDR2 SQIVND (reference sequence). The CDR3 reads CASSPLYGGANVLTF. The CDR3 DNA follows: TGTGCCAGTAGTCCTCTCTATGGTGGGGCCAACGTCCTGACTTTC.

The chain couples TRBV5-1 to TRBJ1-4; tentatively, D is TRBD1 (5 bases). CDR3 length: 15 residues. Germline lookup yields CDR1 SGHRS and CDR2 YFSETQ. V was clipped by 4 bases and J by 4 bases, with 14 bases between them. Written as DNA, the CDR3 is TGCGCCAGCAGCCAAGTGACAGTGTTTAATGAAAAACTGTTTTTT. Translating gives CASSQVTVFNEKLFF.

The chain links TRBV19 to TRBJ2-7; 8 positions agree with TRBD1. The CDR3 spans 15 residues. Germline V gives CDR1 LNHDA, CDR2 SQIVND (reference sequence). Trimming at V came to 6 bases and at J to 3 bases, leaving 10 bases not matched to a gene. Here the CDR3 reads CASRERGTGGYEQYF. The CDR3 DNA sequence: TGTGCCAGTAGGGAGAGAGGGACAGGAGGCTACGAGCAGTACTTC.

The chain has TRBV20-1 and TRBJ1-2, with 11 bases matching TRBD1. Germline values: CDR1 DFQATT, CDR2 SNEGSKA (reference sequence). With 6 bases clipped from V and 3 bases from J, the junction kept 12 bases outside the gene matches. The CDR3 contains 16 residues. CDR3 sequence: CSASTGQGVSDYGYTF. CDR3 sequence (DNA): TGCAGTGCGTCCACGGGACAGGGGGTTTCGGACTATGGCTACACCTTC.

This clonotype appeared a few times. The chain couples TRBV6-5 to TRBJ1-3; no firm D call. CDR3 length equals 14 residues. Trimming shortened V by 5 bases and J by 0 bases, and 8 bases separated the two germline ends. Germline values: CDR1 MNHEY, CDR2 SVGAGI. As DNA, the CDR3 is TGTGCCAGCAGTGTTCACCGCTCTGGAAACACCATATATTTT. Residues: CASSVHRSGNTIYF.